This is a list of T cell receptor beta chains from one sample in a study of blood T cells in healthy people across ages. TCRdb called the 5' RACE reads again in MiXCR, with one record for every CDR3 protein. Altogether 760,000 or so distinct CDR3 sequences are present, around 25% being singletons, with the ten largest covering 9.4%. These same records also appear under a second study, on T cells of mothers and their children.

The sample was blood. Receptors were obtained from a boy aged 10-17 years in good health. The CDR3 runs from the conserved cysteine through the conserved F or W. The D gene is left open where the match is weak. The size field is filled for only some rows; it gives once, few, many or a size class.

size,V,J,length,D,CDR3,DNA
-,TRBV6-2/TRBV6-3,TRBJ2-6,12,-,CASSRGADVLTF,TGTGCCAGCAGTAGGGGGGCCGACGTCCTGACTTTC
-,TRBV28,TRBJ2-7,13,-,CASSLVLRYEQYF,TGTGCCAGCAGTTTAGTATTGCGCTACGAGCAGTACTTC
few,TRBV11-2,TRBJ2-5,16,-,CASSPQLRVSGETQYF,TGTGCCAGCAGCCCCCAACTCCGGGTATCAGGGGAGACCCAGTACTTC
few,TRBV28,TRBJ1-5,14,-,CASSFGWGVQPQHF,TGTGCCAGCAGTTTTGGTTGGGGGGTTCAGCCCCAGCATTTT
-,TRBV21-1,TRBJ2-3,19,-,CASSKEGRRQELSTDTQYF,TGTGCCAGCAGCAAAGAAGGGCGGCGGCAGGAGCTTAGCACAGATACGCAGTATTTT
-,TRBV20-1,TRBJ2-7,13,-,CSAREPDVNEQYF,TGCAGTGCTAGAGAACCGGACGTCAACGAGCAGTACTTC
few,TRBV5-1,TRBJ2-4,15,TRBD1,CASSLSGQGKNIQYF,TGCGCCAGCAGCTTGAGTGGACAGGGTAAAAACATTCAGTACTTC
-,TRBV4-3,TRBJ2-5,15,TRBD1,CASSQETRQGETQYF,TGCGCCAGCAGCCAAGAGACGCGACAGGGTGAGACCCAGTACTTC
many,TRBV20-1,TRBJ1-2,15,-,CSARDLTAVGYGYTF,TGCAGTGCTAGAGATCTAACAGCAGTGGGCTATGGCTACACCTTC
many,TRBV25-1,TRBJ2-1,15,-,CASSVARGPYNEQFF,TGTGCCAGCAGCGTCGCGCGGGGCCCGTACAATGAGCAGTTCTTC
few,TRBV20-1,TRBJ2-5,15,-,CSALRLSGTQETQYF,TGCAGTGCTCTCAGACTCTCTGGTACTCAAGAGACCCAGTACTTC
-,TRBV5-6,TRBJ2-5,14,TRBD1,CASSTPTGRETQYF,TGTGCCAGCAGCACCCCGACAGGGAGAGAGACCCAGTACTTC
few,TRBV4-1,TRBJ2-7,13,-,CASSQEILYEQYF,TGCGCCAGCAGCCAAGAGATACTCTACGAGCAGTACTTC
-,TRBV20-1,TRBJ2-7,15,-,CSARRGDSSSYEQYF,TGCAGTGCTAGGCGTGGGGACTCATCCTCCTACGAGCAGTACTTC
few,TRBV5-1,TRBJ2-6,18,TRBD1,CASSRDRGGHSGANVLTF,TGCGCCAGCAGCAGAGACAGGGGCGGGCACTCTGGGGCCAACGTCCTGACTTTC
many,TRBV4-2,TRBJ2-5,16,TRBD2,CASSHGLAGGQETQYF,TGTGCCAGCAGCCATGGATTAGCGGGGGGACAAGAGACCCAGTACTTC
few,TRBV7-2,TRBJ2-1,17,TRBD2,CASSLVSSSGASNEQFF,TGTGCCAGCAGCTTAGTCTCGTCTAGCGGGGCGAGCAATGAGCAGTTCTTC
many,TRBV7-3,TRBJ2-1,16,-,CASSPGGSTSYNEQFF,TGTGCCAGCAGCCCCGGAGGAAGTACCTCCTACAATGAGCAGTTCTTC
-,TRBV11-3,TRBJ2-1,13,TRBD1,CASSATDRIEQFF,TGTGCCAGCAGCGCCACGGACAGGATCGAGCAGTTCTTC
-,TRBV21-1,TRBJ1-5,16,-,CASSKAQGGGNQPQHF,TGTGCCAGCAGCAAAGCGCAAGGGGGAGGCAATCAGCCCCAGCATTTT
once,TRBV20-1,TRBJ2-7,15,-,CSARKLQGPIYEQYF,TGCAGTGCTAGAAAACTGCAGGGACCCATCTACGAGCAGTACTTC
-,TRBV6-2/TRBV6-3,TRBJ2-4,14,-,CASSYSGAKNIQYF,TGTGCCAGCAGTTACTCCGGGGCCAAAAACATTCAGTACTTC
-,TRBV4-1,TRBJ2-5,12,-,CASSQDHNTQYF,TGCGCCAGCAGCCAAGACCACAATACCCAGTACTTC
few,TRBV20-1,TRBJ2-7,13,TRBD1,CSARGQAAYEQYF,TGCAGTGCTAGGGGACAGGCAGCCTACGAGCAGTACTTC
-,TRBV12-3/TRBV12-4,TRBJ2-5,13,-,CASSSPGHETQYF,TGTGCCAGCAGTTCTCCCGGGCACGAGACCCAGTACTTC
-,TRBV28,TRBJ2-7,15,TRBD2,CASSSRLAGVGEQYF,TGTGCCAGCAGTTCGCGACTAGCGGGAGTAGGCGAGCAGTACTTC
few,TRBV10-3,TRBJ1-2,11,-,CASRGGPGYTF,TGTGCCTCGAGGGGAGGGCCCGGCTACACCTTC
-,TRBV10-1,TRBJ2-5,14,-,CASSKTRTGETQYF,TGCGCCAGCAGTAAGACTAGGACGGGAGAGACCCAGTACTTC